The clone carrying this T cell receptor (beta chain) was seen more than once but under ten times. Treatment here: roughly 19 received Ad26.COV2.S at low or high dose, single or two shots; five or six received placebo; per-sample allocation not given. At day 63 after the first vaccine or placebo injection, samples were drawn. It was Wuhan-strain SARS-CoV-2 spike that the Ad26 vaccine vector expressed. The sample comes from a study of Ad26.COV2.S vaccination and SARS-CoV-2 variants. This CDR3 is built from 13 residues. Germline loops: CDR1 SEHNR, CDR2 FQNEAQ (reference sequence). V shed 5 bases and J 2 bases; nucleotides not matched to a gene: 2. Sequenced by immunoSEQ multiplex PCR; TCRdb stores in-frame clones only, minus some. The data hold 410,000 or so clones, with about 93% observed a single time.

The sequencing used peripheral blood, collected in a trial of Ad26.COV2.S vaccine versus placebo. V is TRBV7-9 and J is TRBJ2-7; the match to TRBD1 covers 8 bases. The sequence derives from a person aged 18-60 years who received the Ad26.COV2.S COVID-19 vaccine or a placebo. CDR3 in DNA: TGTGCCAGCAGCCGGACAGGGCCCTACGAGCAGTACTTC. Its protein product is CASSRTGPYEQYF.